This TCR beta chain came from a study of graft-versus-host responses after intestinal transplantation. As for the study in general: Multivisceral, liver-intestinal, or isolated intestinal grafts were transplanted into recipients.

Notes on the study in general: The highest levels of circulating GvH clones went along with early declines in HvG clones after transplant.

The method was immunoSEQ multiplex PCR; TCRdb's version includes in-frame clones alone and lacks a portion of them. The repertoire consists of 80,000 to 95,000 clones, with 75% to 95% occurring once and the leading ten covering 5% to 6.5%. The CDR3 sequence is 11 residues long. V was shortened by 3 bases and J by 11 bases, with 10 bases between the two germline ends. Germline V gives CDR1 SGHDN, CDR2 FVKESK. A remark on this clone: Its antigen is not known.

The TCR was taken from a human donor who received an intestinal transplant. The specimen comprised unstimulated CD8+ T cells sorted from spleen or lymph node cells, sampled before intestinal transplant. V gene TRBV14 combines with J gene TRBJ1-1; D gene uncertain. CDR3 protein: CASSHGVSAFF. DNA for the CDR3: TGTGCCAGCAGCCACGGGGTTAGTGCTTTCTTT.